This T cell receptor beta chain was sequenced in a study of blood T cell repertoires in COVID-19. At the level of the study: Whether acute or convalescent, the COVID-19 samples came from the United States, Italy and Spain. From T cells, B-cell-depleted T cells, or PBMCs came the material, which was cDNA or gDNA.

Method: immunoSEQ multiplex PCR; TCRdb's copy keeps in-frame clones and lacks some. The data contain approximately 89,000 clones, roughly 80% of them singletons. This clone was seen only once. The V gene's germline CDR1 is SGHTA and CDR2 FQGNSA. Trimming removed 5 bases from V and 9 bases from J, with 17 bases in between. The CDR3 totals 14 residues. The source is a human donor in a cohort sampled during active COVID-19. The chain employs TRBV7-2 and TRBJ2-1, with D perhaps matching TRBD2 (7 bases). Material: peripheral blood. DNA for the CDR3: TGTGCCAGCAGCCGGGGCCGGGGAGGGGGTGAGCAGTTCTTC. Its translation is CASSRGRGGGEQFF.